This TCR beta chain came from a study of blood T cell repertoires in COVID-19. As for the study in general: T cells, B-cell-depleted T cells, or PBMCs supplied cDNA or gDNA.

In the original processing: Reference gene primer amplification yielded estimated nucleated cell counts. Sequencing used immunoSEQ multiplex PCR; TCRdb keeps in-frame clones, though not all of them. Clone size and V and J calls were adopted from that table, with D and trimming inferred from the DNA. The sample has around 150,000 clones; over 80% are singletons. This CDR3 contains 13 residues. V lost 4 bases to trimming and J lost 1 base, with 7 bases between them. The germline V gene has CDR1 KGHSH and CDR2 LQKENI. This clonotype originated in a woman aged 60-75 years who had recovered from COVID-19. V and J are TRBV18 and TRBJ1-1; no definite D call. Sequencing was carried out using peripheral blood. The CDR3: CASSLGSNTEAFF. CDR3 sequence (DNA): TGTGCCAGCTCACTCGGTTCGAACACTGAAGCTTTCTTT.